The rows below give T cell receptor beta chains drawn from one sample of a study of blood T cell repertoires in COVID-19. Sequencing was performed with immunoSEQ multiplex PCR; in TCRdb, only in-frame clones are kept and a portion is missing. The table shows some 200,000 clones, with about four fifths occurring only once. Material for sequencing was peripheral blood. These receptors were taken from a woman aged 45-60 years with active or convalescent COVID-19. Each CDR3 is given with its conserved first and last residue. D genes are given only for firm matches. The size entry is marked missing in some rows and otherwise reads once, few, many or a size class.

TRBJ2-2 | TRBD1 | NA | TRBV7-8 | TGTGCCAGCAGCGTGACAGGGTTAGGGAACGGGGAGCTGTTTTTT | CASSVTGLGNGELFF
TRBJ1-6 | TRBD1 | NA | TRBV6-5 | TGTGCCAGCAGTTACTCGACAGGGGCGGAGGCACCCCTCCACTTT | CASSYSTGAEAPLHF
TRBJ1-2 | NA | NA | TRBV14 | TGTGCCAGCAGCCAAGGTGCTGGCTTCTATGGCTACACCTTC | CASSQGAGFYGYTF
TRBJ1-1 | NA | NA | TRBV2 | TGTGCCAGCAGCCTAATGCCCCGAGGGGGGAACACTGAAGCTTTCTTT | CASSLMPRGGNTEAFF
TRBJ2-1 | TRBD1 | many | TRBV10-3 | TGTGCCATCAAGGGGACAGCATTCCTCTACAATGAGCAGTTCTTC | CAIKGTAFLYNEQFF
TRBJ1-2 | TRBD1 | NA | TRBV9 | TGTGCCAGCAGCGTAAGCCCGGGACAGGGCACCTTC | CASSVSPGQGTF
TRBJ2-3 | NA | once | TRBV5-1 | TGCGCCAGCAGCTTGGAGGGGCAGCCCGGAGATACGCAGTATTTT | CASSLEGQPGDTQYF
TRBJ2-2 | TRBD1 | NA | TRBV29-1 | TGCAGCGTTGTACAGGGGAGCGGGGAGCTGTTTTTT | CSVVQGSGELFF
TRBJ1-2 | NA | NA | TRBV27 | TGTGCCAGCGGAGGGGGGGTGGGCTATGGCTACACCTTC | CASGGGVGYGYTF
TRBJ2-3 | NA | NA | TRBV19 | TGTGCCAGTAGTATCTCGGGGTTCACAGATACGCAGTATTTT | CASSISGFTDTQYF
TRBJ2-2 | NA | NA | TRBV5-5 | TGTGCCAGCAGCTTATATACCGGGGAGCTGTTTTTT | CASSLYTGELFF
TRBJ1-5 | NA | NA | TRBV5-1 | TGCGCCAGCAGCTTGCTGGGCAGCAGCAATCAGCCCCAGCATTTT | CASSLLGSSNQPQHF
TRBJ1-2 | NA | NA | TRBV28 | TGTGCCAGCAGTCCCCGGGACAACTTTCTAGCTAACTATGGCTACACCTTC | CASSPRDNFLANYGYTF
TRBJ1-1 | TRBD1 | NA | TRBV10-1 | TGCGCCAGCAGTGAGTATCGGCCAGGGGGGATGAACACTGAAGCTTTCTTT | CASSEYRPGGMNTEAFF
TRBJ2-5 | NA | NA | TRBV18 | TGTGCCAGCTCACGGGGACAAGAACAAGAGACCCAGTACTTC | CASSRGQEQETQYF
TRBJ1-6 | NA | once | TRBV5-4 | TGTGCCAGCAGCACACAGGGAACAAATTCACCCCTCCACTTT | CASSTQGTNSPLHF
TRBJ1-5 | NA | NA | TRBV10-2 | TGCGCCAGCAGTGAGTCCCAGGGCCCCAATCAGCCCCAGCATTTT | CASSESQGPNQPQHF
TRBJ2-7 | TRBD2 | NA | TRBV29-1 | TGCAGCGTTTGGGCAGCTGGGAGGGACGAGCAGTACTTC | CSVWAAGRDEQYF
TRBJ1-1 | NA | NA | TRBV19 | TGTGCCAGTAGTATACGCCCGGGGAACACTGAAGCTTTCTTT | CASSIRPGNTEAFF
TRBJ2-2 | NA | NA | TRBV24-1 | TGTGCCACCAAAGGGACTTCGGGCACCGGGGAGCTGTTTTTT | CATKGTSGTGELFF
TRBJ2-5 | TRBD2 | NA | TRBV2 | TGTGCCAGCAGGGTTCTAGCGGGAGGGCCTGAGACCCAGTACTTC | CASRVLAGGPETQYF
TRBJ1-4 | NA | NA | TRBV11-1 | TGTGCCAGCAGCTTCGGGACACCGAATGAAAAACTGTTTTTT | CASSFGTPNEKLFF
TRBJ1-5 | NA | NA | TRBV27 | TGTGCCAGCAGTTTACTAGGGGGTAGCAATCAGCCCCAGCATTTT | CASSLLGGSNQPQHF
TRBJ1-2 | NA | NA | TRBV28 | TGTGCCAGCAGTTTACCTACCCTGACAGGCTCCTATGGCTACACCTTC | CASSLPTLTGSYGYTF
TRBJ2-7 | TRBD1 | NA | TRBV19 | TGTGCCAGTAGTAGGAGAACGGGACAGCTAACCTACGAGCAGTACTTC | CASSRRTGQLTYEQYF
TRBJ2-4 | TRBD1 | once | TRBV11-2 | TGTGCCAGCAGCTTAGGGGACAGGGAAACCGGGGACATTCAGTACTTC | CASSLGDRETGDIQYF
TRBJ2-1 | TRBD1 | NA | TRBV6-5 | TGTGCCAGCAGGGGACAGGGGGCTTGGCAGTTCTTC | CASRGQGAWQFF
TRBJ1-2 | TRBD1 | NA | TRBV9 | TGTGCCAGCAACGACGGCAGGGGGCTTTATGGCTACACCTTC | CASNDGRGLYGYTF
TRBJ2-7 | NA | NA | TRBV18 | TGTGCCAGCTCACACAGGGATCCCTCCTACGAGCAGTACTTC | CASSHRDPSYEQYF
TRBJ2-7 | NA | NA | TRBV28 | TGTGCAGTGGGGCTCAACTCCTACGAGCAGTACTTC | CAVGLNSYEQYF
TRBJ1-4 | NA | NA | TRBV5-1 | TGCGCCAGCAGCTTGGACTTTAATGAAAAACTGTTTTTT | CASSLDFNEKLFF
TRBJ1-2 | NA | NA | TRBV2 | TGTGCCAGCAGGGCAGATCGCTATGGCTACACCTTC | CASRADRYGYTF
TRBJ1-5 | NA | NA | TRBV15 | TGTGCCACCAGCACCGCAACTGCCGGCGGGCAGCCCCAGCATTTT | CATSTATAGGQPQHF
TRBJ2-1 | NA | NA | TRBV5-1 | TGCGCCAGCAGCTTGGTGGAGGGGGCGCAGAATGAGCAGTTCTTC | CASSLVEGAQNEQFF
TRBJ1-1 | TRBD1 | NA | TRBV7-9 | TGTGCCAGCAGCTTTCGAGGGACAGGGAGCATGAACACTGAAGCTTTCTTT | CASSFRGTGSMNTEAFF
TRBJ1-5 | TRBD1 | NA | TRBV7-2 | TGTGCCAGCAGCTTAGAATGGACAGGGGGAAGACAGCCCCAGCATTTT | CASSLEWTGGRQPQHF
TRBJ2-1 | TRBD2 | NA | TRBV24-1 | TGTGCCACCAGTGTTAGCGGGAGGTGGACGCAGAGTGATGAGCAGTTCTTC | CATSVSGRWTQSDEQFF
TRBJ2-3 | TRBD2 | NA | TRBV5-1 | TGCGCCAGCAGCTTGGTCCCGGGACTAGCGGGAGCAGATACGCAGTATTTT | CASSLVPGLAGADTQYF
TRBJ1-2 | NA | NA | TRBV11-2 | TGTGCCAGCAGCTTAAACGGCGTGGGCGGCTACACCTTC | CASSLNGVGGYTF
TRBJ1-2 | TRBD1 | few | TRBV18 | TGTGCCAGCTCACCGGACAGGAACTATGGCTACACCTTC | CASSPDRNYGYTF
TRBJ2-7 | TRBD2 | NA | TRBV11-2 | TGTGCCAGCAGCTTAGATGCAGCGGGAGGGTGGGAGCAGTACTTC | CASSLDAAGGWEQYF
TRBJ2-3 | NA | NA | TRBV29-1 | TGCAGCGTTGGCAGGGCCACAGATACGCAGTATTTT | CSVGRATDTQYF
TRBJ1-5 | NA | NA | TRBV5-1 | TGCGCCAGCAGCTTGGTGGCAGGGGATCAGCCCCAGCATTTT | CASSLVAGDQPQHF
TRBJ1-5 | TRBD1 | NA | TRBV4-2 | TGTGCCAGCAGCCAAGACCGGGACAGGAACAATCAGCCCCAGCATTTT | CASSQDRDRNNQPQHF
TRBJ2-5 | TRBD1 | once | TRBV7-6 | TGTGCCAGCAGCGCATATACAGGGGGCGGCGAGACCCAGTACTTC | CASSAYTGGGETQYF
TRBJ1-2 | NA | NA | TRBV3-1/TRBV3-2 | TGTGCCAGCAGCCAAGATCTAGGAGAATACACCTTC | CASSQDLGEYTF
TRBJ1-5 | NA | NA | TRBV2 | TGTGCCAGCAGTCCGGCAGGAAGGCAGCCCCAGCATTTT | CASSPAGRQPQHF
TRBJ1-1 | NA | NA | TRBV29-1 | TGCAGCGTTCTGCGGGGGCGGAACACTGAAGCTTTCTTT | CSVLRGRNTEAFF
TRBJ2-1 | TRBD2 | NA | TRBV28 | TGTGCCAGCAGGAGTGGGACTAGCGGGATTACCAATGAGCAGTTCTTC | CASRSGTSGITNEQFF
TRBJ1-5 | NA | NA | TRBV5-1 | TGCGCCAGCAGCTTGGATACAGGGAGCAATCAGCCCCAGCATTTT | CASSLDTGSNQPQHF
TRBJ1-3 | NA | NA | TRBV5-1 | TGCGCCAGCAGCTTTTCGCCGGCCCGGGGGAGAAACACCATATATTTT | CASSFSPARGRNTIYF
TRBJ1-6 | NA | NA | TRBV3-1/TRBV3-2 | TGTGCCAGCAGCCAAGTGCGGGGTGGGGGTTCACCCCTCCACTTT | CASSQVRGGGSPLHF
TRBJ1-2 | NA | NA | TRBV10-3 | TGTGCCATCAGTGAGTCCGAGAACTATGGCTACACCTTC | CAISESENYGYTF
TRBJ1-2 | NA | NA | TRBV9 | TGTGCCAGCAGCGTAGTCACAGGGCGAGGCTACACCTTC | CASSVVTGRGYTF
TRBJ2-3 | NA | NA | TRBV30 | TGTGCCTGGGCGGTTACAGATACGCAGTATTTT | CAWAVTDTQYF
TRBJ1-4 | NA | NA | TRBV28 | TGTGCCAGCAGTTTTCTAGACCGAGGTAAACTGTTTTTT | CASSFLDRGKLFF
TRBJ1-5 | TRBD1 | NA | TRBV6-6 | TGTGCCAGCACCAGACAGGGGAATCAGCCCCAGCATTTT | CASTRQGNQPQHF
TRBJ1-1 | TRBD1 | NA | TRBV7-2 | TGTGCCAGCAGCTTAGTTAGGGACAGGGACACTGAAGCTTTCTTT | CASSLVRDRDTEAFF